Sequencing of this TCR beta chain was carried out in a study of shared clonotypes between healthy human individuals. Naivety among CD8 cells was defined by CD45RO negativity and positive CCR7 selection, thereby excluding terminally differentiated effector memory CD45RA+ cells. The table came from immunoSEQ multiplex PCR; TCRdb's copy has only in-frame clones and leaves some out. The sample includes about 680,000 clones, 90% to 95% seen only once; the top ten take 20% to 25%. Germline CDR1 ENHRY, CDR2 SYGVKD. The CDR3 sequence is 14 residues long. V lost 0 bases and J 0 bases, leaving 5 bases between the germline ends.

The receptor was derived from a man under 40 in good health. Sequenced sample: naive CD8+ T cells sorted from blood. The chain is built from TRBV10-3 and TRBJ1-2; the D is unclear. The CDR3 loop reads CAISESPANYGYTF. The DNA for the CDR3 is TGTGCCATCAGTGAGTCTCCAGCTAACTATGGCTACACCTTC.